A selection of T cell receptor beta chains follows, all from one sample in a study of CD8+ T cells in alopecia areata. Some clones are missing from TCRdb's copy, which holds only in-frame ones; the method was immunoSEQ multiplex PCR. Here the sample spans some 200,000 clones, 55% to 75% being singletons. The sequencing used CD4+ T cells sorted from blood, collected at week 24, from a patient treated with tofacitinib. The receptors come from a human donor with alopecia areata. Both conserved end residues are part of each CDR3.

v_gene: TRBV29-1; CDR3aa: CSVRDRGNQPQHF
v_gene: TRBV18; CDR3aa: CASSPRQQETQYF
v_gene: TRBV29-1; CDR3aa: CSVGSLGGPQHF
v_gene: TRBV28; CDR3aa: CASSLRQGRGHEQFF
v_gene: TRBV5-4; CDR3aa: CASSLGSAANYGYTF
v_gene: TRBV25-1; CDR3aa: CASSAGTGRLTETQYF
v_gene: TRBV7-9; CDR3aa: CASSPLGDTQYF
v_gene: TRBV28; CDR3aa: CASSPPRGDGGTQYF
v_gene: TRBV18; CDR3aa: CASSPTADQPQHF
v_gene: TRBV27; CDR3aa: CASRFGNSYGYTF
v_gene: TRBV29-1; CDR3aa: CSVEVSGPEQYF
v_gene: TRBV29-1; CDR3aa: CSRTSGGATYNEQFF
v_gene: TRBV5-1; CDR3aa: CASSLTYQETQYF
v_gene: TRBV10-3; CDR3aa: CAIRAGETYEQYF
v_gene: TRBV28; CDR3aa: CASSLNPSYEQYF
v_gene: TRBV29-1; CDR3aa: CSAARTGSYTDTQYF
v_gene: TRBV5-1; CDR3aa: CASSSDYEQYF
v_gene: TRBV29-1; CDR3aa: CSVHRGAGLGTQYF
v_gene: TRBV10-3; CDR3aa: CAIANLSPDRALNTEAFF
v_gene: TRBV7-9; CDR3aa: CASRTAGTGKADTQYF
v_gene: TRBV29-1; CDR3aa: CSVEGRPTNEQFF
v_gene: TRBV7-8; CDR3aa: CASSLDRGRYNEQFF
v_gene: TRBV4-1; CDR3aa: CASSLWGRGQETQYF
v_gene: TRBV7-2; CDR3aa: CASSLAGGGLTYEQYF
v_gene: TRBV5-4; CDR3aa: CASRDGPPGTTFTHGYTF
v_gene: TRBV4-3; CDR3aa: CAFPSGRNTEAFF
v_gene: TRBV2; CDR3aa: CASSESRDSRETQYF